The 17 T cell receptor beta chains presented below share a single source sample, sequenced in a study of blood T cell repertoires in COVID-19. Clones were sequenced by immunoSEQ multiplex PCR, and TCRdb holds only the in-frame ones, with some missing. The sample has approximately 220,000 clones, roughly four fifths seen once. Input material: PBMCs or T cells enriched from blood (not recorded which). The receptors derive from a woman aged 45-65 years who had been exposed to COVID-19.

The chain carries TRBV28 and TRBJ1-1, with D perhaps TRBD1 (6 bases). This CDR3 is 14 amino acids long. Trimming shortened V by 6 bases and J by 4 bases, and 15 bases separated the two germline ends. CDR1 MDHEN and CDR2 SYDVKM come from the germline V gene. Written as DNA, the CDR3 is TGTGCCAGCAGGGGGGGGGCGCTGGTCACTGAAGCTTTCTTT. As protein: CASRGGALVTEAFF. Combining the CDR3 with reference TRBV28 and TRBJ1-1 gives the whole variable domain DVKVTQSSRYLVKRTGEKVFLECVQDMDHENMFWYRQDPGLGLRLIYFSYDVKMKEKGDIPEGYSVSREKKERFSLILESASTNQTSMYLCASRGGALVTEAFFGQGTRLTVV.

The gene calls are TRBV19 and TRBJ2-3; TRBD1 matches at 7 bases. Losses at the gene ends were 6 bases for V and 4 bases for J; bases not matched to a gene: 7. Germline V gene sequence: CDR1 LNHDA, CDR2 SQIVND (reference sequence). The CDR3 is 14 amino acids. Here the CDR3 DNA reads TGTGCCAGTAGCTCGACAGGGAAGCCAGATACGCAGTATTTT. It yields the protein CASSSTGKPDTQYF.

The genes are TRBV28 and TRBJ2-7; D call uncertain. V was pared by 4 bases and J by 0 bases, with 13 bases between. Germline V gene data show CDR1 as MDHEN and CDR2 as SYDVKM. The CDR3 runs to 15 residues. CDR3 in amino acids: CASSSQFPFSYEQYF. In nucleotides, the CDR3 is TGTGCCAGCAGTTCCCAGTTCCCGTTCTCCTACGAGCAGTACTTC.

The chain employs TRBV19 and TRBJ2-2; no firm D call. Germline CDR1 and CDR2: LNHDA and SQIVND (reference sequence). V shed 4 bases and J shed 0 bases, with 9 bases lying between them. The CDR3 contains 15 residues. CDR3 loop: CASSTLPSNTGELFF. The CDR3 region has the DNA TGTGCCAGTAGTACACTACCTTCGAACACCGGGGAGCTGTTTTTT.

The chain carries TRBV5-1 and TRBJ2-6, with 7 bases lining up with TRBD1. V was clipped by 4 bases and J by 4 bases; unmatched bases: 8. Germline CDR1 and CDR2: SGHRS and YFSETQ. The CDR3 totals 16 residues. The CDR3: CASSVKGAQGANVLTF. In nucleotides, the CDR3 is TGCGCCAGCAGCGTGAAGGGGGCGCAAGGGGCCAACGTCCTGACTTTC.

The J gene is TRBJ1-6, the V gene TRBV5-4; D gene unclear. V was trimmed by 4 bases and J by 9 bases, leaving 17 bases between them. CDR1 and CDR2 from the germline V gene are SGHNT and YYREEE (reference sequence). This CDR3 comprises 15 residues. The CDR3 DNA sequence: TGTGCCAGCAGCCCCGAGCGGGCTCCCAGTTCACCCCTCCACTTT. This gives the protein CASSPERAPSSPLHF.

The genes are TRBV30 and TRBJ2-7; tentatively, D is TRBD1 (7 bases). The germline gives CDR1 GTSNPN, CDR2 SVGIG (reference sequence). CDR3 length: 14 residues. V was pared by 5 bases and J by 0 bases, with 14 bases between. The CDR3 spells CAWSSRGASYEQYF. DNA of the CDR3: TGTGCCTGGTCTTCCAGGGGGGCCTCCTACGAGCAGTACTTC.

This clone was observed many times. DNA for the CDR3: TGTGCCAGATCCCGGGACAGGCCCTACTCTGGGGCCAACGTCCTGACTTTC. Its protein product is CARSRDRPYSGANVLTF. This chain links TRBV28 with TRBJ2-6; 8 positions match TRBD1. The CDR3 consists of 17 residues. The V gene end was trimmed by 9 bases and the J gene end by 0 bases; junction bases not matched to a gene: 10. CDR1 is MDHEN and CDR2 is SYDVKM in the germline V gene.

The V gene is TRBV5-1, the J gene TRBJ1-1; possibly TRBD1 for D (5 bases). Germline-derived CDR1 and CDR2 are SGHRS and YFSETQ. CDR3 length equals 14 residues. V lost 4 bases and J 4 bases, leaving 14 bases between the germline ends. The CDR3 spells CASSPRMGGTEAFF. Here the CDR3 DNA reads TGCGCCAGCAGCCCGAGGATGGGGGGCACTGAAGCTTTCTTT.

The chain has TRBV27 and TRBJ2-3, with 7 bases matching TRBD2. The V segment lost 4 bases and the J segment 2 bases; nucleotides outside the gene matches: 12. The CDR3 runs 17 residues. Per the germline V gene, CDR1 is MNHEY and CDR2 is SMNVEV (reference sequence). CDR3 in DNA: TGTGCCAGCAGTTGGGGCCCTCTGGGGGGGGTCACAGATACGCAGTATTTT. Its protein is CASSWGPLGGVTDTQYF.

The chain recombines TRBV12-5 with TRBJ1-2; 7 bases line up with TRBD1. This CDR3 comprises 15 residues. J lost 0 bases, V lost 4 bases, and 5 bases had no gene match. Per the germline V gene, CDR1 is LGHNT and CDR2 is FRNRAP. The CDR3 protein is CASGSDRVANYGYTF. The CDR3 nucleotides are TGTGCTAGTGGTTCTGACAGGGTAGCTAACTATGGCTACACCTTC. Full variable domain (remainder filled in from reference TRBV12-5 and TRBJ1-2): DARVTQTPRHKVTEMGQEVTMRCQPILGHNTVFWYRQTMMQGLELLAYFRNRAPLDDSGMPKDRFSAEMPDATLATLKIQPSEPRDSAVYFCASGSDRVANYGYTFGSGTRLTVV.

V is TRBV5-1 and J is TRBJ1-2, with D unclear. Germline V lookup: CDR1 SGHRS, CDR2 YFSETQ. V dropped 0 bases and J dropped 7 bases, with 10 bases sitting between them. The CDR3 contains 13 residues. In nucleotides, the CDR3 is TGCGCCAGCAGCTTGGATCCCCGGAGTGGCTACACCTTC. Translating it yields CASSLDPRSGYTF.

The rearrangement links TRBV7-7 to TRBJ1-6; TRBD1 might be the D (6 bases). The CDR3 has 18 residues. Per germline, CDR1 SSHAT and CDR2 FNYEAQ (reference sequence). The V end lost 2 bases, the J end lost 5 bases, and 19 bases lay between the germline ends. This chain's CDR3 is CASSLRGEGEQNNSPLHF. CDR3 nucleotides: TGTGCCAGCAGCTTAAGAGGGGAGGGGGAGCAGAATAATTCACCCCTCCACTTT.

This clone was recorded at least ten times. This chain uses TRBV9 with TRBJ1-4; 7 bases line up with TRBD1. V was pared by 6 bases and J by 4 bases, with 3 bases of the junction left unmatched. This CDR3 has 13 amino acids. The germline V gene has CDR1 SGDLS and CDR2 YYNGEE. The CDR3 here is CASNGQDNEKLFF. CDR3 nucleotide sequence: TGTGCCAGCAACGGACAGGATAATGAAAAACTGTTTTTT.

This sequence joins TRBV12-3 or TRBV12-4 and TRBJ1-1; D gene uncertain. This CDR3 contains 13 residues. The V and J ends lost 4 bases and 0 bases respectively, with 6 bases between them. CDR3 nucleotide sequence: TGTGCCAGCAGTTCGGCGGTGAACACTGAAGCTTTCTTT. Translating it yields CASSSAVNTEAFF.

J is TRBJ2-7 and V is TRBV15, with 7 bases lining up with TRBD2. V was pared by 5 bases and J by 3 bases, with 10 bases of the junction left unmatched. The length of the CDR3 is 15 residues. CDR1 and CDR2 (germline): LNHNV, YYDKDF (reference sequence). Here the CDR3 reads CATSHTTGGFYEQYF. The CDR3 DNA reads TGTGCCACCAGCCATACGACGGGGGGTTTCTACGAGCAGTACTTC.

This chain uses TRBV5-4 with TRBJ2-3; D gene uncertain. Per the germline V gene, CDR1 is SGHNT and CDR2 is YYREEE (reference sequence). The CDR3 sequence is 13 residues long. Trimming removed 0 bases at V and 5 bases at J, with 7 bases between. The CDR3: CASSLAPGDTQYF. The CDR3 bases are TGTGCCAGCAGCTTGGCCCCCGGAGATACGCAGTATTTT.